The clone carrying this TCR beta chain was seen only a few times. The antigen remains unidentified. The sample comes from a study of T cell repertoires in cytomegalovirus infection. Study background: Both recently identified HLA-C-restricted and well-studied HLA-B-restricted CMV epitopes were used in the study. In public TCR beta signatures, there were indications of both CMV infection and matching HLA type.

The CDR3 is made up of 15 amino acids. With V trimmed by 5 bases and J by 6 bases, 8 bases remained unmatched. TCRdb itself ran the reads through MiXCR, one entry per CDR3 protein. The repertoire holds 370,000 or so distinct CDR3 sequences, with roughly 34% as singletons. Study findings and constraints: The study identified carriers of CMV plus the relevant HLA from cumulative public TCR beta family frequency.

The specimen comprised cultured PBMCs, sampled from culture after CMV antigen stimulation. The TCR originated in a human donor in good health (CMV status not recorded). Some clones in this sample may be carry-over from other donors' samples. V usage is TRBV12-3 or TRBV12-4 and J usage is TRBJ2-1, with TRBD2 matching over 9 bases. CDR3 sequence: CASSRELAGLNEQFF. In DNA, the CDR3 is TGTGCCAGCAGTAGGGAACTAGCGGGTCTCAATGAGCAGTTCTTC.